This T cell receptor (beta chain) was recovered during a study of regulatory T cells in long-lasting Graves disease. As for time point: newly diagnosed GD, antithyroid drugs for less than 3 months. PBMC-extracted RNA yielded the TCR library. Graves' disease diagnosis relied on American Thyroid Association guidelines. Germline V CDR1 and CDR2: MNHEY, SVGAGI. The CDR3 loop spans 14 amino acids. Trimming removed 2 bases from V and 6 bases from J, with 11 bases in between. In its sample, this clonotype was seen many times. Antigen specificity is unknown. Study observations and caveats: Graves' patients with persistent disease showed TCR diversity lower than patients newly diagnosed. Segments TRBV28, TRBJ1-2 and TRBJ2-5 showed preferential usage in persistent disease.

Investigators prepared the TCR beta libraries by applying iRepertoire HTBI primers and Arm-PCR of CDR3 regions. TCRdb fed the multiplex PCR reads into MiXCR, producing one record per CDR3 protein. The table includes about 200,000 distinct CDR3 sequences, approximately 19% detected once. These data also featured in a second study, about T cells in Graves' hyperthyroidism and ophthalmopathy. From that study: In making diagnoses, clinical symptoms, serum thyroxine and TRAb, thyroid ultrasound and orbital computed tomography were all used.

The receptor was isolated from a woman in her 30s with Graves disease. This chain uses TRBV6-5 with TRBJ1-5, with a weak D call TRBD1 (6 bases). This specimen consisted of peripheral blood mononuclear cells (PBMCs), obtained at new diagnosis, from a patient treated with antithyroid drugs. CDR3 residues: CASSYGGAGQPQHF. CDR3 nucleotide sequence: TGTGCCAGCAGTTACGGGGGGGCAGGTCAGCCCCAGCATTTT.